This is a list of T cell receptor beta chains from one sample in a study of T cell changes during pregnancy in multiple sclerosis. Profiling relied on immunoSEQ multiplex PCR, and the TCRdb table lists in-frame clones only, not all of them. Of under 65,000 clones in the sample, about 93% were seen once. The specimen comprised CD4+ T cells from peripheral blood mononuclear cells, sampled in the third trimester of pregnancy. These TCRs come from a female donor with multiple sclerosis, enrolled in a pregnancy study. Each CDR3 is given with its conserved first and last residue. A D gene is named only where the DNA matches it firmly. The listing skips clone size in some rows; elsewhere it reads once, few, many or a size class.

D	J	size	V	DNA	CDR3
TRBD2	TRBJ2-1	once	TRBV2	TGTGCCAGCAGTGATACGGGGGGAACCTACAATGAGCAGTTCTTC	CASSDTGGTYNEQFF
TRBD1	TRBJ1-6	few	TRBV7-8	TGTGCCAGCAGATACACCCGGGACAGTTATGCACCCCTCCACTTT	CASRYTRDSYAPLHF
TRBD1	TRBJ2-1	-	TRBV27	TGTGCCAGCAGTTTAGGGACAGGAGCACCCTACAATGAGCAGTTCTTC	CASSLGTGAPYNEQFF
TRBD2	TRBJ2-3	-	TRBV6-5	TGTGCCAGCAGTTCCCGGACTAGCGGGGCAACAGATACGCAGTATTTT	CASSSRTSGATDTQYF
TRBD1	TRBJ2-2	-	TRBV19	TGTGCCAGTAGTATTGACAGGGCGACCACCGGGGAGCTGTTTTTT	CASSIDRATTGELFF
TRBD1	TRBJ2-1	-	TRBV5-1	TGCGCCAGCAGCACGGGGACAGGGGATTTCAATGAGCAGTTCTTC	CASSTGTGDFNEQFF
TRBD1	TRBJ1-6	few	TRBV9	TGTGCCAGCAGCGCGACAGGGGTCCGATCACCCCTCCACTTT	CASSATGVRSPLHF
-	TRBJ2-5	-	TRBV1	TGCACCAGCAGCCAACAGATTTCCGGACAAGCAGAAGAGACCCAGTACTTC	CTSSQQISGQAEETQYF
TRBD2	TRBJ2-1	-	TRBV15	TGTGCCACCAGCGGTCGACTAGCGGGGGACAATGAGCAGTTCTTC	CATSGRLAGDNEQFF
-	TRBJ1-2	-	TRBV9	TGTGCCAGCAGCGCCTTACAGGTTTCTAACTATGGCTACACCTTC	CASSALQVSNYGYTF
TRBD1	TRBJ1-2	-	TRBV7-3	TGTGCCAGCAGCAAGGACAGGGGTCCGCGTGGCTACACCTTC	CASSKDRGPRGYTF
-	TRBJ1-2	-	TRBV10-3	TGTGCCATCAATACAGCTAACTATGGCTACACCTTC	CAINTANYGYTF
TRBD1	TRBJ2-1	once	TRBV19	TGTGCCAGTAGTCCGGACAGGGGTAATGAGCAGTTCTTC	CASSPDRGNEQFF
-	TRBJ1-1	-	TRBV18	TGTGCCAGCTCACAAGGACAGAACACTGAAGCTTTCTTT	CASSQGQNTEAFF
-	TRBJ1-3	-	TRBV6-1	TGTGCCAGCAGTGTAAGGGGCACGAGCACTGGAAACACCATATATTTT	CASSVRGTSTGNTIYF
TRBD1	TRBJ1-2	-	TRBV2	TGTGCCAGCAGTCGGGACAGCCTTCGGGGCTATGGCTACACCTTC	CASSRDSLRGYGYTF
-	TRBJ2-1	-	TRBV9	TGTGCCAGCAGCGTAGCGTCAGGGCAGTACAATGAGCAGTTCTTC	CASSVASGQYNEQFF
-	TRBJ1-2	-	TRBV19	TGTGCCAGTAGTATACTACTCGAAGGACAAGCGGGCTACACCTTC	CASSILLEGQAGYTF
TRBD2	TRBJ2-7	-	TRBV4-1	TGCGCCAGCAGCCAGGGACTAGCGATAACCTACGAGCAGTACTTC	CASSQGLAITYEQYF
TRBD1	TRBJ2-7	few	TRBV6-1	TGTGCCAGCTTCTCAACGACAGGGGGTTCCTACGAGCAGTACTTC	CASFSTTGGSYEQYF
TRBD2	TRBJ2-7	-	TRBV7-3	TGTGCCAGCAGCCTTAGCGGGGGCCTCTCCTACGAGCAGTACTTC	CASSLSGGLSYEQYF
TRBD1	TRBJ2-7	-	TRBV2	TGTGCCAGCAGTGCGGATTCGGGACAGATCTACGAGCAGTACTTC	CASSADSGQIYEQYF
-	TRBJ2-7	few	TRBV11-1	TGTGCCAGCAGCTTAGGAGCGGAACTTTACGAGCAGTACTTC	CASSLGAELYEQYF